Presented here are 19 T cell receptor beta chains from one specimen sequenced in a study of shared clonotypes between healthy human individuals. Only in-frame clones appear in the TCRdb table, and some are missing; sequencing was by immunoSEQ multiplex PCR. The sample consists of roughly 2.5 million clones, more than 90% of them appearing once. Sequenced material: naive CD4+ T cells sorted from blood. This sample's subset: CD45RA+ positively selected. These receptors came from a man younger than 35 in good health.

For this clone: Other nucleotide sequences from this sample produce the same CDR3. The J gene is TRBJ1-2, the V gene TRBV10-3; D remains ambiguous. The CDR3 spans 12 residues. V was clipped by 2 bases and J by 3 bases, with 4 bases between them. The V gene's germline CDR1 is ENHRY and CDR2 SYGVKD. CDR3 loop: CAISETDYGYTF. CDR3 in DNA: TGTGCCATCAGTGAGACTGACTATGGCTACACCTTC.

This clone was observed once. The chain uses TRBV6-1 and TRBJ2-6; no firm D call. V lost 0 bases, J lost 0 bases, and 6 bases lay in between. CDR3 length equals 16 residues. Per the germline V gene, CDR1 is MNHNS and CDR2 is SASEGT. Written as DNA, the CDR3 is TGTGCCAGCAGTGAAGCGAGCGTCTCTGGGGCCAACGTCCTGACTTTC. Amino acid sequence: CASSEASVSGANVLTF.

The chain's CDR3 is CASSEEEGGYTF. The DNA of the CDR3 is TGTGCCAGCAGTGAAGAGGAGGGGGGCTACACCTTC. The rearrangement uses TRBV6-1 and TRBJ1-2, with a tentative D call TRBD1 (5 bases). V lost 1 base to trimming and J lost 8 bases, with 8 bases between them. Looked up from germline, CDR1 is MNHNS and CDR2 is SASEGT. This CDR3 region has 12 residues.

The chain carries TRBV6-6 and TRBJ2-3; no firm D call. The V end was cut by 7 bases, the J end by 4 bases, with 12 bases between. Germline V CDR1 and CDR2: MNHNY, SVGAGI (reference sequence). The CDR3 sequence is 13 residues long. CDR3 amino acids: CASTGPLPDTQYF. As DNA, the CDR3 is TGTGCCAGCACTGGCCCACTCCCAGATACGCAGTATTTT.

The chain employs TRBV12-5 and TRBJ2-7; maybe TRBD1 (6 bases). Germline loops: CDR1 LGHNT, CDR2 FRNRAP. The CDR3 runs 18 residues. With 4 bases removed from V and 3 bases from J, the gap between germline ends came to 25 bases. Here the CDR3 DNA reads TGTGCTAGTGGTTCACCCCAGACAGGCTCCCAGTACCTCTACGAGCAGTACTTC. Its protein product is CASGSPQTGSQYLYEQYF.

This clone was picked up a small number of times. The chain links TRBV20-1 to TRBJ1-1; 9 bases match TRBD1. CDR3 length: 11 amino acids. Germline loops: CDR1 DFQATT, CDR2 SNEGSKA (reference sequence). This CDR3 reads CRGQGVTEAFF. CDR3 sequence (DNA): TGCCGGGGACAGGGAGTTACTGAAGCTTTCTTT.

The gene calls are TRBV11-2 and TRBJ1-2, with D uncertain. Germline CDR1 reads SGHAT; CDR2 reads FQNNGV. The CDR3 contains 15 residues. Deletions cut 5 bases from V and 2 bases from J, with 15 bases between. The CDR3 nucleotides read TGTGCCAGCAGCCTCAATTATTATGAGAACTATGGCTACACCTTC. It is translated as CASSLNYYENYGYTF.

The CDR3 DNA is TGTGCCAGCAGCTTGTTGGGGGGTAATGTGGACAATCAGCCCCAGCATTTT. Translating gives CASSLLGGNVDNQPQHF. The V gene is TRBV5-5, the J gene TRBJ1-5, with D maybe TRBD1 (5 bases). V was shortened by 1 base and J by 3 bases, with 17 bases between the two germline ends. CDR3 length: 17 amino acids. In germline, CDR1 is SGHKS, CDR2 YYEKEE (reference sequence).

The chain links TRBV7-2 to TRBJ2-6; D gene unclear. The CDR3 has 15 amino acids. V lost 0 bases and J 4 bases, leaving 7 bases between the germline ends. Germline V lookup: CDR1 SGHTA, CDR2 FQGNSA. The CDR3, as DNA: TGTGCCAGCAGCTTAGCAGAATCCGGGGCCAACGTCCTGACTTTC. It encodes CASSLAESGANVLTF. The full variable domain, its missing parts supplied by reference TRBV7-2 and TRBJ2-6, is GAGVSQSPSNKVTEKGKDVELRCDPISGHTALYWYRQSLGQGLEFLIYFQGNSAPDKSGLPSDRFSAERTGGSVSTLTIQRTQQEDSAVYLCASSLAESGANVLTFGAGSRLTVL.

The chain uses TRBV5-1 and TRBJ2-1; 9 bases agree with TRBD1. The CDR3 has 16 residues. Looked up from germline, CDR1 is SGHRS and CDR2 is YFSETQ. Trimming removed 4 bases from V and 3 bases from J; junction bases left unmatched: 8. The CDR3 coding sequence is TGCGCCAGCAGCCCAGTAGGACAGGGGTTCTACAATGAGCAGTTCTTC. This gives the protein CASSPVGQGFYNEQFF.

The chain joins TRBV12-5 to TRBJ1-6, with D unresolved. This CDR3 spans 18 amino acids. V was pared by 0 bases and J by 0 bases, with 12 bases between. The germline CDR1 and CDR2 sequences are LGHNT and FRNRAP. CDR3 protein: CASGLVHGPRSYNSPLHF. The CDR3, as DNA: TGTGCTAGTGGTTTGGTACATGGGCCACGCTCCTATAATTCACCCCTCCACTTT.

The chain combines TRBV10-3 with TRBJ2-5; 14 bases are a match to TRBD2. Unmatched junction bases numbered 9, after V lost 10 bases and J lost 2 bases. The CDR3 runs 16 residues. Germline lookup yields CDR1 ENHRY and CDR2 SYGVKD. CDR3 bases: TGTGCCACCGGGACTAGCGGGGGCCTGTCGCAAGAGACCCAGTACTTC. Translation: CATGTSGGLSQETQYF.

As to this clone: This sample includes further DNA sequences coding for the same CDR3. The V gene is TRBV4-3, the J gene TRBJ2-3; D remains ambiguous. Germline CDR1 and CDR2: LGHNA and YSLEER. CDR3 size: 13 residues. Trimming stripped 3 bases from V and 0 bases from J, with 4 bases between. The CDR3, as DNA: TGCGCCAGCAGCCAGGATAGCACAGATACGCAGTATTTT. Translating it yields CASSQDSTDTQYF.

V usage is TRBV12-5 and J usage is TRBJ2-7; perhaps TRBD1 as D (5 bases). Germline V lookup: CDR1 LGHNT, CDR2 FRNRAP. There are 10 residues in the CDR3. Between the trimmed V and J ends, which lost 9 bases and 6 bases, there was a span of 9 bases. As DNA, the CDR3 is TGTGCTAGGGACAACTGCGAGCAGTACTTC. Its protein product is CARDNCEQYF.

This clone was detected only a few times. The chain carries TRBV11-2 and TRBJ1-1; D is unclear. V was cut by 2 bases and J by 3 bases, with 10 bases left in between. From germline, CDR1 is SGHAT and CDR2 FQNNGV. The CDR3 consists of 14 residues. The CDR3 DNA sequence: TGTGCCAGCAGCTTACGTCGGGGAGACACTGAAGCTTTCTTT. As protein: CASSLRRGDTEAFF.

The chain carries TRBV19 and TRBJ1-2; D perhaps matches TRBD1 (5 bases). Germline V gives CDR1 LNHDA, CDR2 SQIVND (reference sequence). The CDR3 extends over 14 amino acids. Trimming removed 5 bases from V and 10 bases from J, with 20 bases in between. CDR3 DNA sequence: TGTGCCAGTAGTCCAGGTGGGGGTTTTCTTGCCTACACCTTC. Translated: CASSPGGGFLAYTF.

J is TRBJ1-2 and V is TRBV5-1; D is perhaps TRBD1 (5 bases). CDR3 length: 14 amino acids. Deletions cut 5 bases from V and 5 bases from J, with 16 bases between. The germline gives CDR1 SGHRS, CDR2 YFSETQ. The CDR3 sequence is CASSDRGVDYGYTF. CDR3 coding DNA: TGCGCCAGCAGTGATAGGGGAGTAGATTATGGCTACACCTTC.

The chain is built from TRBV19 and TRBJ1-1, with TRBD1 as a possible D gene (6 bases). The V and J ends lost 5 bases and 1 base respectively, with 11 bases between them. Per germline, CDR1 LNHDA and CDR2 SQIVND (reference sequence). The CDR3 has 14 amino acids. CDR3 nucleotide sequence: TGTGCCAGTAGTGTAGGACAGCGGAACACTGAAGCTTTCTTT. Amino acids: CASSVGQRNTEAFF.

The chain joins TRBV28 to TRBJ1-6, with 7 bases aligning to TRBD1. Trimming at V came to 3 bases and at J to 0 bases, leaving 5 bases not matched to a gene. CDR1 and CDR2 (germline): MDHEN, SYDVKM. This CDR3 region has 17 residues. The CDR3 region has the DNA TGTGCCAGCAGTTTGGGGGACAGAGTCTCCTATAATTCACCCCTCCACTTT. Translating it yields CASSLGDRVSYNSPLHF.